Shown below are 29 T cell receptor beta chains from a single sample sequenced in a study of T cell responses to AZD1222 COVID-19 vaccine (dated by TCRdb to the early 2020s). The sample's time point label, decoded: baseline before first vaccination. Receptor amplification or capture employed the immunoSEQ multiplex PCR assay. The table was pulled from immuneACCESS by TCRdb, which kept in-frame rearrangements only. Such tables lose some clones; where checked, under half of the loss comes from unresolved V genes, and the rest has no known cause. The sample contains about 76,000 clones, 70% to 90% of them found a single time. The top ten clonotypes cover 11% of the sample. The source was peripheral blood, collected on day 0 of AZD1222 vaccination. All receptors come from an adult in good health.

V is TRBV11-2 and J is TRBJ1-5; D uncertain. V was shortened by 2 bases and J by 5 bases, with 10 bases between the two germline ends. There are 14 residues in the CDR3. Germline V gene lookup returns CDR1 SGHAT and CDR2 FQNNGV. CDR3 sequence (DNA): TGTGCCAGCAGCTTAAATGGAGAGGATCAGCCCCAGCATTTT. Translated: CASSLNGEDQPQHF.

This clone showed up just once. The J gene is TRBJ1-5, the V gene TRBV19; TRBD1 is a possible D gene (6 bases). Germline lookup yields CDR1 LNHDA and CDR2 SQIVND (reference sequence). V lost 4 bases, J lost 0 bases, and 13 bases lay in between. The CDR3 consists of 16 residues. The CDR3 region has the DNA TGTGCCAGTAGTAGGGGGCCAGAGTATAGCAATCAGCCCCAGCATTTT. It codes for CASSRGPEYSNQPQHF.

This clone was counted between two and nine times. The V gene is TRBV7-2, the J gene TRBJ1-3; D perhaps matches TRBD1 (5 bases). The CDR3 spans 15 residues. V was trimmed by 1 base and J by 4 bases, leaving 11 bases between them. From germline, CDR1 is SGHTA and CDR2 FQGNSA. The CDR3 bases are TGTGCCAGCAGCTTAGGGGGACTTAGGGGAAACACCATATATTTT. Encoded protein: CASSLGGLRGNTIYF.

The chain links TRBV10-2 to TRBJ2-5; maybe TRBD2 (6 bases). The V and J ends lost 3 bases and 2 bases respectively, with 13 bases between them. Looked up from germline, CDR1 is WSHSY and CDR2 is SAAADI. This CDR3 is built from 15 residues. The CDR3 region has the DNA TGCGCCAGCAGTGACAGCGGGTACCCTCAAGAGACCCAGTACTTC. Translating it yields CASSDSGYPQETQYF.

The chain uses TRBV12-5 and TRBJ2-6; D is unresolved. V was pared by 0 bases and J by 1 base, with 16 bases between. Germline lookup yields CDR1 LGHNT and CDR2 FRNRAP. CDR3 length: 19 amino acids. The CDR3 DNA reads TGTGCTAGTGGTTTGGTACGCAGAGACGGAGTTTCTGGGGCCAACGTCCTGACTTTC. Its protein product is CASGLVRRDGVSGANVLTF.

This clone was picked up one time. The chain uses TRBV3-1 (or the pseudogene TRBV3-2) and TRBJ1-6, with D tentatively TRBD1 (5 bases). Germline V CDR1 and CDR2: LGHDT, YNNKEL (reference sequence). The CDR3 covers 13 residues. The V and J ends lost 4 bases and 10 bases respectively, with 11 bases between them. The CDR3: CASSLPRESPLHF. For the CDR3, the DNA is TGTGCCAGCAGCCTTCCCAGGGAGTCACCCCTCCACTTT.

The V gene is TRBV7-9, the J gene TRBJ1-4; D possibly corresponds to TRBD1 (5 bases). CDR3 length: 15 amino acids. CDR1 SEHNR and CDR2 FQNEAQ come from the germline V gene (reference sequence). Between the trimmed V and J ends, which lost 5 bases and 3 bases, there was a span of 13 bases. The CDR3: CASSALQVANEKLFF. In DNA form, the CDR3 reads TGTGCCAGCAGCGCGCTACAGGTAGCTAATGAAAAACTGTTTTTT.

This clone has a handful of counts. The J gene is TRBJ2-1, the V gene TRBV18, with D maybe TRBD1 (5 bases). Germline CDR1 KGHSH, CDR2 LQKENI. The V end was cut by 2 bases, the J end by 3 bases, with 11 bases between. The CDR3 length is 15 residues. The CDR3 sequence is CASSPFDRIYNEQFF. The CDR3 DNA reads as TGTGCCAGCTCACCATTCGACAGAATCTACAATGAGCAGTTCTTC.

The gene calls are TRBV2 and TRBJ2-7; D might be TRBD1 or TRBD2, each matching 6 bases. The CDR3 is 13 residues long. Trimming pared 7 bases from V and 0 bases from J, leaving 10 bases between. Germline V gene lookup returns CDR1 SNHLY and CDR2 FYNNEI. The CDR3 sequence: CASNRGPSYEQYF. Here the CDR3 DNA reads TGTGCCAGCAACCGGGGGCCCTCCTACGAGCAGTACTTC.

V and J are TRBV28 and TRBJ2-7; tentative D call: TRBD2 (5 bases). Trimming pared 6 bases from V and 1 base from J, leaving 13 bases between. The CDR3 extends over 14 amino acids. CDR1 and CDR2 from the germline V gene are MDHEN and SYDVKM. For the CDR3, the DNA is TGTGCCAGCAGACCGCGGGTGGGATCCTACGAGCAGTACGTC. Translating it yields CASRPRVGSYEQYV.

The V gene is TRBV6-5, the J gene TRBJ2-3; D gene uncertain. Per germline, CDR1 MNHEY and CDR2 SVGAGI. Trimming left V 5 bases short and J 3 bases short, with 9 bases between. The CDR3 has 13 amino acids. In DNA, the CDR3 is TGTGCCAGCAGTCCACGAGGAACAGATACGCAGTATTTT. Residues: CASSPRGTDTQYF.

The chain has TRBV6-5 and TRBJ1-5; D perhaps matches TRBD1 (6 bases). CDR3 length: 15 residues. Trimming removed 6 bases at V and 2 bases at J, with 14 bases between. CDR1 is MNHEY and CDR2 is SVGAGI in the germline V gene. The CDR3 is CASRQTGWGNQPQHF. CDR3 DNA sequence: TGTGCCAGCAGGCAGACAGGTTGGGGCAATCAGCCCCAGCATTTT.

In DNA, the CDR3 is TGTGCCAGCAGCCAAGACGGGATTTGGACTGAAGCTTTCTTT. Its protein product is CASSQDGIWTEAFF. The chain has TRBV3-1 (or the pseudogene TRBV3-2) and TRBJ1-1; D not certain. The CDR3 is 14 amino acids. The germline CDR1 and CDR2 sequences are LGHDT and YNNKEL (reference sequence). V lost 0 bases to trimming and J lost 5 bases, with 10 bases between them.

The chain has TRBV2 and TRBJ1-1; D is unclear. Germline V gives CDR1 SNHLY, CDR2 FYNNEI. Trimming removed 4 bases at V and 1 base at J, with 13 bases between. This CDR3 has 15 residues. The chain's CDR3 is CASSGYGTENTEAFF. In nucleotides, the CDR3 is TGTGCCAGCAGTGGATACGGAACAGAGAACACTGAAGCTTTCTTT.

The chain uses TRBV18 and TRBJ2-2; 10 nucleotides align to TRBD1. The CDR3 has 15 residues. The junction had 6 bases not matched to a gene; V was cut back by 8 bases and J by 3 bases. CDR1 is KGHSH, CDR2 LQKENI, per germline. CDR3 coding DNA: TGTGCCAGCGCCTCCGGGACAGGGGACACCGGGGAGCTGTTTTTT. Translating it yields CASASGTGDTGELFF.

The chain is built from TRBV19 and TRBJ2-3, with 9 bases fitting TRBD2. The trim removed 7 bases at V and 3 bases at J, leaving 8 bases unmatched. This CDR3 is 15 amino acids long. Germline V gene lookup returns CDR1 LNHDA and CDR2 SQIVND (reference sequence). CDR3 sequence reads: CASNLAGDLTDTQYF. CDR3 DNA sequence: TGTGCCAGTAACTTAGCGGGGGACCTGACAGATACGCAGTATTTT.

The V gene is TRBV12-5, the J gene TRBJ1-2; 7 bases are a match to TRBD1. Germline loops: CDR1 LGHNT, CDR2 FRNRAP. The CDR3 has 14 residues. Trimming removed 7 bases from V and 7 bases from J; junction bases left unmatched: 12. The CDR3, as DNA: TGTGCTAGTGTTCCAGGGGGGGGCGACGGTGGCTACACCTTC. Protein sequence: CASVPGGGDGGYTF.

This clone was observed once. The CDR3, as DNA: TGTGCCAGCTCAGGGACTAGCGGGAGTATCAATGAGCAGTTCTTC. This gives the protein CASSGTSGSINEQFF. V and J are TRBV18 and TRBJ2-1; 14 positions match TRBD2. Germline-derived CDR1 and CDR2 are KGHSH and LQKENI. The CDR3 is 15 amino acids. V lost 5 bases and J lost 6; bases outside the gene matches: 3.

Regarding this clone: Other nucleotide sequences from this sample produce the same CDR3. V gene TRBV28 combines with J gene TRBJ1-5; no clear D gene. V lost 3 bases and J 4 bases, leaving 13 bases between the germline ends. Germline V CDR1 and CDR2: MDHEN, SYDVKM. CDR3 length: 15 amino acids. The CDR3 here is CASSLTSGRNQPQHF. In nucleotides, the CDR3 is TGTGCCAGCAGTTTGACCTCAGGCCGAAATCAGCCCCAGCATTTT.

V usage is TRBV9 and J usage is TRBJ1-5; D possibly corresponds to TRBD1 (5 bases). The CDR3 is 16 residues long. The V and J ends lost 1 base and 5 bases respectively, with 16 bases between them. Germline V CDR1 and CDR2: SGDLS, YYNGEE. In DNA, the CDR3 is TGTGCCAGCAGCGTAAACGGGATGGAAGGGGATCAGCCCCAGCATTTT. It translates to CASSVNGMEGDQPQHF.

This sequence joins TRBV7-9 and TRBJ1-3, with TRBD1 matching over 10 bases. V shed 2 bases, J shed 0 bases, and the junction held 4 bases outside the gene matches. The CDR3 runs 17 residues. Germline V lookup: CDR1 SEHNR, CDR2 FQNEAQ (reference sequence). CDR3 sequence (DNA): TGTGCCAGCAGCTTAACCTGGGACAGGGGCTCTGGAAACACCATATATTTT. Translating gives CASSLTWDRGSGNTIYF.

The sample holds one count of this clone. The chain uses TRBV18 and TRBJ1-2; tentatively, D is TRBD1 (6 bases). The CDR3 extends over 17 amino acids. V gave up 6 bases and J gave up 2 bases, with 22 bases separating them. Germline assignment: CDR1 KGHSH and CDR2 LQKENI. CDR3 sequence (DNA): TGTGCCAGCTCCAAAGCGCGGGAGGGGACAATGAACTATGGCTACACCTTC. It codes for CASSKAREGTMNYGYTF.

The V and J genes are TRBV6-5 and TRBJ2-7; TRBD2 aligns across 9 bases. The CDR3 has 15 amino acids. The V gene end was trimmed by 0 bases and the J gene end by 2 bases; junction bases not matched to a gene: 2. Per the germline V gene, CDR1 is MNHEY and CDR2 is SVGAGI. The CDR3 bases are TGTGCCAGCAGTTACTCGACTAGCGGAACCTACGAGCAGTACTTC. It specifies CASSYSTSGTYEQYF.

In its sample, this clone was seen a few times. J is TRBJ1-5 and V is TRBV3-1 (or the pseudogene TRBV3-2); D call uncertain. CDR1 is LGHDT and CDR2 is YNNKEL in the germline V gene (reference sequence). V was trimmed by 3 bases and J by 0 bases, leaving 6 bases between them. The CDR3 totals 14 residues. CDR3 region: CASSHGSSNQPQHF. The CDR3 nucleotides are TGTGCCAGCAGCCACGGCAGTAGCAATCAGCCCCAGCATTTT.

A note on this clone: The junction departs from germline at one end; a sequencing error may be responsible. This chain uses TRBV10-3 with TRBJ2-7, with D possibly matching TRBD2 (6 bases). CDR1 is ENHRY and CDR2 is SYGVKD in the germline V gene. CDR3 size: 12 residues. The CDR3 sequence is CVIGTPGYEQYF. CDR3 in DNA: TGTGTCATCGGGACTCCCGGCTACGAGCAGTACTTC.

This chain connects TRBV5-1 to TRBJ2-3; 9 bases map to TRBD2. CDR1 SGHRS and CDR2 YFSETQ come from the germline V gene. V was pared by 6 bases and J by 6 bases, with 11 bases of the junction left unmatched. CDR3 size: 15 residues. CDR3: CASTPLAGEGDTQYF. CDR3 bases: TGCGCCAGCACCCCCTTAGCGGGAGAGGGGGATACGCAGTATTTT.

The J gene is TRBJ2-5, the V gene TRBV18; D call uncertain. Germline V lookup: CDR1 KGHSH, CDR2 LQKENI. This CDR3 contains 12 residues. V was cut by 8 bases and J by 2 bases, with 9 bases left in between. Here the CDR3 reads CASMRRQETQYF. CDR3 in DNA: TGTGCCAGCATGAGGCGTCAAGAGACCCAGTACTTC.

The CDR3 nucleotides are TGTGCCAGCAGCTTTTTCGGGACAGCGAACACTGAAGCTTTCTTT. This translates into CASSFFGTANTEAFF. The rearrangement links TRBV5-4 to TRBJ1-1; 7 bases are shared with TRBD1. The germline V gene has CDR1 SGHNT and CDR2 YYREEE (reference sequence). The CDR3 totals 15 residues. V gave up 2 bases and J gave up 1 base; unmatched junction bases: 5.

V and J are TRBV30 and TRBJ1-4; D not resolved. Trimming cost V 8 bases and J 0 bases, with 7 bases left between them. The CDR3 covers 12 residues. Looked up from germline, CDR1 is GTSNPN and CDR2 is SVGIG (reference sequence). The CDR3 region is CAHGATNEKLFF. DNA for the CDR3: TGTGCCCACGGGGCAACTAATGAAAAACTGTTTTTT.